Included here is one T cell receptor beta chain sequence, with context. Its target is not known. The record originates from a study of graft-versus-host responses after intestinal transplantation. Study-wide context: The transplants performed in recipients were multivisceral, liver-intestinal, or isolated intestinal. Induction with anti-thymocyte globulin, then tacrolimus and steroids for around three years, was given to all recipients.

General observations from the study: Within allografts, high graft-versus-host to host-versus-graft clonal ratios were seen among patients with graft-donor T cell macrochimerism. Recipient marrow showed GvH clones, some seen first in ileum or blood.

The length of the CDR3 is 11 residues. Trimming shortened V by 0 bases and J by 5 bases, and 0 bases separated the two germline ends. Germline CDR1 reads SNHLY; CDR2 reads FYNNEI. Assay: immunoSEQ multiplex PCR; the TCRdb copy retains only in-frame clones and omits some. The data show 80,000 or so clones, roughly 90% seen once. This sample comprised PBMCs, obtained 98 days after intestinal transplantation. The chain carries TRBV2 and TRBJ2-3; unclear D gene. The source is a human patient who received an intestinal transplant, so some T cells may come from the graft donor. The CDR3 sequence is CASSEADTQYF. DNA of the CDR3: TGTGCCAGCAGTGAAGCAGATACGCAGTATTTT.